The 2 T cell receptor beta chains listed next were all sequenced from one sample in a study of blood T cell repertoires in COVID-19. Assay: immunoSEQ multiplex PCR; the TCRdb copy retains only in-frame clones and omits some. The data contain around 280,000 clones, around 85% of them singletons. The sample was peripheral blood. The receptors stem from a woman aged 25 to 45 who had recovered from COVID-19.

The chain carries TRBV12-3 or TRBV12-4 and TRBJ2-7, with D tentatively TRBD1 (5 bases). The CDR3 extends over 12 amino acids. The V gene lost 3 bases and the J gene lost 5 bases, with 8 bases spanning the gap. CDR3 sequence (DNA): TGTGCCAGCAGTTTCGCAGGGAACGAGCAGTACTTC. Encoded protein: CASSFAGNEQYF.

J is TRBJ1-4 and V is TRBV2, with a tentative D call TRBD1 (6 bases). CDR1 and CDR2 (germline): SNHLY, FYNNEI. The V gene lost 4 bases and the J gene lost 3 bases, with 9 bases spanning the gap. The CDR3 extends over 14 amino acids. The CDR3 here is CASSGQVSNEKLFF. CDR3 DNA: TGTGCCAGCAGTGGACAGGTGTCTAATGAAAAACTGTTTTTT.